A single sample gave rise to the 5 T cell receptor beta chains below, sequenced in a study of cytomegalovirus exposure and HLA in healthy donors. The PCR used 60 Vbeta and 13 Jbeta primers. The data were produced by immunoSEQ multiplex PCR, yet TCRdb's version contains in-frame clones alone and is incomplete. The data show more than 95,000 clones, about two thirds seen once. Sequencing was done on a sample of PBMCs. Receptors were obtained from a man younger than 40 in good health and CMV-seronegative.

This rearrangement joins TRBV4-3 to TRBJ2-4, with D possibly TRBD2 on 6 matching bases. V was cut by 1 base and J by 5 bases, with 15 bases left in between. Germline V gene sequence: CDR1 LGHNA, CDR2 YSLEER. The CDR3 consists of 16 residues. DNA of the CDR3: TGCGCCAGCAGCCAAGCACAGGAGGGGATTGAAAACATTCAGTACTTC. This translates into CASSQAQEGIENIQYF.

The chain uses TRBV5-1 and TRBJ2-3; 12 bases agree with TRBD2. Germline loops: CDR1 SGHRS, CDR2 YFSETQ. This CDR3 region has 16 residues. The ends lost 4 bases at V and 5 bases at J; junction bases unmatched: 8. CDR3 residues: CASSLRLAGAEDTQYF. Here the CDR3 DNA reads TGCGCCAGCAGCCTACGACTAGCGGGGGCTGAAGATACGCAGTATTTT.

J is TRBJ2-3 and V is TRBV18, with 14 bases identical to TRBD2. The CDR3 extends over 18 amino acids. V was pared by 3 bases and J by 1 base, with 6 bases of the junction left unmatched. The germline gives CDR1 KGHSH, CDR2 LQKENI. In DNA form, the CDR3 reads TGTGCCAGCTCACCCGGAAGGACTAGCGGGGGGCGCACAGATACGCAGTATTTT. Translated: CASSPGRTSGGRTDTQYF.

The V call is TRBV7-9, the J call TRBJ1-2; TRBD1 aligns across 10 bases. This CDR3 is built from 15 residues. V lost 4 bases, J lost 6 bases, and 8 bases stayed unmatched. Germline CDR1 and CDR2: SEHNR and FQNEAQ (reference sequence). The CDR3 region is CASSSSTGGIDGYTF. CDR3 bases: TGTGCCAGCAGCTCTTCGACAGGGGGCATTGATGGCTACACCTTC.

The gene calls are TRBV4-2 and TRBJ1-3; D perhaps matches TRBD1 (5 bases). This CDR3 has 18 amino acids. In germline, CDR1 is LGHNA, CDR2 YNFKEQ. V shed 0 bases and J shed 2 bases, with 17 bases lying between them. CDR3 loop: CASSQEGPSWGAGNTIYF. The CDR3 region has the DNA TGTGCCAGCAGCCAAGAAGGTCCGTCCTGGGGCGCTGGAAACACCATATATTTT.